The rows below give T cell receptor beta chains drawn from one sample of a study of immune evolution from preneoplasia to lung adenocarcinoma. Generated by immunoSEQ multiplex PCR, the TCRdb table keeps only in-frame clones and is missing some. The table has 3,500 or so clones, around 75% seen once. The source material was FFPE minimally invasive lung adenocarcinoma tissue. The receptor set was obtained from a person aged 60-80 years with lung adenocarcinoma. Both conserved end residues are part of each CDR3. Each record gives: clone size, J gene, D gene, V gene, CDR3 DNA, CDR3 protein. A D gene is named only where the DNA matches it firmly. Only some rows state a clone size, as once, few, many or a class for expanded clones.

-	TRBJ1-4	-	TRBV6-1	TGTGCCAGCAGTGAAAGCCCCTTCGGGGGCCAAGGGGAAAAACTGTTTTTT	CASSESPFGGQGEKLFF
-	TRBJ2-1	-	TRBV7-2	TGTGCCAGCAGCCCTGGGATTCCTACAGAGCAGTTCTTC	CASSPGIPTEQFF
-	TRBJ1-5	TRBD1	TRBV10-3	TGTGCCACCCGAGACAGGGGCTTCCTTAATCAGCCCCAGCATTTT	CATRDRGFLNQPQHF
-	TRBJ1-2	TRBD1	TRBV5-1	TGCGCCAGCAGCCCTGAAGGGACAGCTTATGGCTACACCTTC	CASSPEGTAYGYTF
-	TRBJ2-2	-	TRBV5-1	TGCGCCAGCAGCCAACTAACGACAGTTTCCGGGGAGCTGTTTTTT	CASSQLTTVSGELFF
hyperexpanded	TRBJ2-5	-	TRBV7-9	TGTGCCAGCAGCTCCGTTACGGGACAACAAGAGACCCAGTACTTC	CASSSVTGQQETQYF
-	TRBJ2-3	TRBD2	TRBV5-6	TGTGCCAGCAGCCATCTACTAGCGGGGACTAGCACAGATACGCAGTATTTT	CASSHLLAGTSTDTQYF
few	TRBJ2-1	-	TRBV5-6	TGTGCCAGCAGCTTCGACAGGCGAAGCGACAATGAGCAGTTCTTC	CASSFDRRSDNEQFF
few	TRBJ2-5	TRBD2	TRBV25-1	TGTGCCAGCAGTGTGGGCGGGGGAAAGACCCAGTACTTC	CASSVGGGKTQYF
-	TRBJ1-6	TRBD1	TRBV5-4	TGTGCCAGCAGCTTGGGGACAGGGGTAGGGAATTCACCCCTCCACTTT	CASSLGTGVGNSPLHF
-	TRBJ2-2	-	TRBV4-2	TGTGCCAGCAGCCAAGAACCGGCGAACACCGGGGAGCTGTTTTTT	CASSQEPANTGELFF
once	TRBJ2-3	-	TRBV5-4	TGTGCCAGCAGCACAGCTAGCGTCCAGACAGATACGCAGTATTTT	CASSTASVQTDTQYF
-	TRBJ2-7	TRBD1	TRBV5-1	TGCGCCAGCAGCTCAGCCGGAGGTCCTTGGACAGGGTCGGGAGAGCAGTACTTC	CASSSAGGPWTGSGEQYF
once	TRBJ2-5	TRBD2	TRBV25-1	TGTGCCAGCAGTGAATTGGGTAGCGGGGAGCAAGAGACCCAGTACTTC	CASSELGSGEQETQYF
few	TRBJ1-1	TRBD1	TRBV7-7	TGTGCTAGCAGCTTAGACAGGGCCACTGAAGCTTTCTTT	CASSLDRATEAFF
-	TRBJ1-5	TRBD1	TRBV12-5	TGTGCTAGTGGTTTGGGAACAGGGGCTCAGCCCCAGCATTTT	CASGLGTGAQPQHF
-	TRBJ1-2	-	TRBV6-6	TGTGCCAGCAGTTATCTGGGCGGCGGTGGCTACACCTTC	CASSYLGGGGYTF
-	TRBJ1-2	TRBD1	TRBV6-5	TGTGCCAGCAGTAAGACAGGGGGCTATGGCTACACCTTC	CASSKTGGYGYTF
-	TRBJ1-3	TRBD1	TRBV30	TGTGCCTGGAGTACCCGGACAGGGTTTGACTCTGGAAACACCATATATTTT	CAWSTRTGFDSGNTIYF